This T cell receptor beta chain was found in a study of T cell changes during pregnancy in multiple sclerosis. Repertoires were generated with immunoSEQ multiplex PCR, while TCRdb's copy carries only in-frame clones and drops some. The data hold some 100,000 clones, with 75% to 95% observed a single time. CDR1 is LNHNV, CDR2 YYDKDF, per germline (reference sequence). V lost 0 bases and J lost 0, with 16 bases in between. The CDR3 has 18 residues. This clone has a single count. The V call is TRBV15, the J call TRBJ2-3; possibly TRBD1 for D (6 bases). The sequence derives from a female donor with multiple sclerosis, enrolled in a pregnancy study. Sample: peripheral blood, taken in the second trimester of pregnancy. CDR3 in amino acids: CATSRDLDRSLSTDTQYF. Here the CDR3 DNA reads TGTGCCACCAGCAGAGACTTGGACAGATCCCTAAGCACAGATACGCAGTATTTT.